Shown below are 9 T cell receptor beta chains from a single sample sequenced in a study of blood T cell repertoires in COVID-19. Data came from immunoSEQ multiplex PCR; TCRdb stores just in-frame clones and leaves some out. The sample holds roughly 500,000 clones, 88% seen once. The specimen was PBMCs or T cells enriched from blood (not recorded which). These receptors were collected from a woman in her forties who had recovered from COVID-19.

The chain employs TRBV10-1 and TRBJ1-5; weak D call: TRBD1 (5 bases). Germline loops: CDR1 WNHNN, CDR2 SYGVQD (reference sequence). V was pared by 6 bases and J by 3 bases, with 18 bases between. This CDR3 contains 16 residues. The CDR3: CASRDPPGHHNQPQHF. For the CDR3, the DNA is TGCGCCAGCAGGGACCCCCCAGGACATCACAATCAGCCCCAGCATTTT.

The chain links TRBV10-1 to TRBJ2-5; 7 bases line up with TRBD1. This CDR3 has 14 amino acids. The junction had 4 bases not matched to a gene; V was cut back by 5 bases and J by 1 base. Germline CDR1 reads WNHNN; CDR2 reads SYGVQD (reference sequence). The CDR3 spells CASSPDRVQETQYF. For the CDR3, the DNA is TGCGCCAGCAGTCCTGACAGGGTCCAAGAGACCCAGTACTTC.

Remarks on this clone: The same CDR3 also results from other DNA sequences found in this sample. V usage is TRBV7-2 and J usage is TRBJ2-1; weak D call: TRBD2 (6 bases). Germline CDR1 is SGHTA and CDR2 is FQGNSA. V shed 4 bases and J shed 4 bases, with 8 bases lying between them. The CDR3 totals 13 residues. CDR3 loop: CASSSGSYNEQFF. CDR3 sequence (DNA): TGTGCCAGCAGCTCCGGGAGTTACAATGAGCAGTTCTTC.

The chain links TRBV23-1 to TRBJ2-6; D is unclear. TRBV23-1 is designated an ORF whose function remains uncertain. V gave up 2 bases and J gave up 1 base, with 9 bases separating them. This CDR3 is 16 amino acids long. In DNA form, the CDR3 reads TGCGCCAGCAGTCAACGAATTACTTCTGGGGCCAACGTCCTGACTTTC. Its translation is CASSQRITSGANVLTF.

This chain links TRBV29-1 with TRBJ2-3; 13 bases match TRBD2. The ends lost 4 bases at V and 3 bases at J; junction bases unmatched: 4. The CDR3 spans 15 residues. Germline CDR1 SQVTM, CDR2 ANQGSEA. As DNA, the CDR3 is TGCAGCGTTGGAGGACTAGCGGGAGATACAGATACGCAGTATTTT. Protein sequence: CSVGGLAGDTDTQYF.

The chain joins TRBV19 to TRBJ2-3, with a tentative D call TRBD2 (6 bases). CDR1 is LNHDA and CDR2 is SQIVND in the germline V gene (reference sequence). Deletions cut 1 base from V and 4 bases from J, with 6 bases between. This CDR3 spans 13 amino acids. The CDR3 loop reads CASSIGLADTQYF. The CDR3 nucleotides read TGTGCCAGTAGTATAGGACTAGCAGATACGCAGTATTTT.

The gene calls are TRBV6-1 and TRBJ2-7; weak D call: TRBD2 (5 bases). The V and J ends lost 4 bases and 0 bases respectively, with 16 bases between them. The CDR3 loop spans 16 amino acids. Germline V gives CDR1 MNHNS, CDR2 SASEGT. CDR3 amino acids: CASSASGVPTSYEQYF. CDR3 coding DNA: TGTGCCAGCAGTGCATCCGGGGTGCCTACCTCCTACGAGCAGTACTTC.

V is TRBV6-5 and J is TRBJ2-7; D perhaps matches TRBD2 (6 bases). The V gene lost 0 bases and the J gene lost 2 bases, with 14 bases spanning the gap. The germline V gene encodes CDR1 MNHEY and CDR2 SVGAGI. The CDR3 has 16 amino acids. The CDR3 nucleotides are TGTGCCAGCAGTTACTCGGAGGGGCTAGCCGCCTACGAGCAGTACTTC. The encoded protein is CASSYSEGLAAYEQYF.

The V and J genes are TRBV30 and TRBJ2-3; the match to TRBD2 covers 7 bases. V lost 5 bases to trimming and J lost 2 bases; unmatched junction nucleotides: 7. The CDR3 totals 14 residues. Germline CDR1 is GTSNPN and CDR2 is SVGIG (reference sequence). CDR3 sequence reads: CAWQKAGITDTQYF. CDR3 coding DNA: TGTGCCTGGCAAAAAGCGGGAATCACAGATACGCAGTATTTT. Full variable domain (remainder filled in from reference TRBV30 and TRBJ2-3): SQTIHQWPATLVQPVGSPLSLECTVEGTSNPNLYWYRQAAGRGLQLLFYSVGIGQISSEVPQNLSASRPQDRQFILSSKKLLLSDSGFYLCAWQKAGITDTQYFGPGTRLTVL.